Listed below are T cell receptor beta chains from one sample, sequenced in a study of cytomegalovirus exposure and HLA in healthy donors. Clones were sequenced by immunoSEQ multiplex PCR, and TCRdb holds only the in-frame ones, with some missing. The table has about 280,000 clones, approximately 90% seen once; the top ten hold 0.92%. Sequencing input: PBMCs. The receptors stem from a young woman in good health and CMV-seronegative. Both conserved end residues are part of each CDR3. Fields, in order: clone size, D gene, J gene, V gene, CDR3 protein, CDR3 DNA. A D gene is named only where the DNA matches it firmly. A clone size is listed for some rows: how often the clone was seen (once, few, many), or a class if it is expanded.

abundance: NA; d_gene: TRBD2; j_gene: TRBJ2-7; v_gene: TRBV7-8; CDR3aa: CASTHMRTSGTLEQYF; CDR3nt: TGTGCCAGCACCCACATGAGGACTAGCGGGACACTCGAGCAGTACTTC
abundance: NA; d_gene: NA; j_gene: TRBJ2-1; v_gene: TRBV5-1; CDR3aa: CASSVSGPHEQFF; CDR3nt: TGCGCCAGCAGCGTCAGTGGGCCCCATGAGCAGTTCTTC
abundance: NA; d_gene: TRBD1; j_gene: TRBJ2-7; v_gene: TRBV7-9; CDR3aa: CASSSGTGYNEQYF; CDR3nt: TGTGCCAGCAGCTCTGGGACAGGGTATAACGAGCAGTACTTC
abundance: NA; d_gene: NA; j_gene: TRBJ2-4; v_gene: TRBV21-1; CDR3aa: CASSSHRQGQGAAKNIQYF; CDR3nt: TGTGCCAGCAGCTCACACCGACAGGGACAGGGGGCAGCCAAAAACATTCAGTACTTC
abundance: NA; d_gene: TRBD2; j_gene: TRBJ2-7; v_gene: TRBV6-1; CDR3aa: CASIRGGEQYF; CDR3nt: TGTGCCAGCATACGGGGGGGCGAGCAGTACTTC
abundance: NA; d_gene: NA; j_gene: TRBJ1-4; v_gene: TRBV10-1; CDR3aa: CASSDGANEKLFF; CDR3nt: TGCGCCAGCAGTGACGGGGCTAATGAAAAACTGTTTTTT
abundance: NA; d_gene: NA; j_gene: TRBJ2-7; v_gene: TRBV28; CDR3aa: CASRRDWYEQYF; CDR3nt: TGTGCCAGCAGACGAGACTGGTACGAGCAGTACTTC
abundance: NA; d_gene: NA; j_gene: TRBJ1-4; v_gene: TRBV6-1; CDR3aa: CASGGQGSNEKLFF; CDR3nt: TGTGCCAGCGGCGGGCAGGGGTCTAATGAAAAACTGTTTTTT
abundance: NA; d_gene: NA; j_gene: TRBJ2-7; v_gene: TRBV27; CDR3aa: CASSLTGSYEQYF; CDR3nt: TGTGCCAGCAGCCTCACAGGGAGCTACGAGCAGTACTTC
abundance: NA; d_gene: NA; j_gene: TRBJ2-4; v_gene: TRBV2; CDR3aa: CASSEAGVQNIQYF; CDR3nt: TGTGCCAGCAGTGAAGCGGGAGTTCAAAACATTCAGTACTTC
abundance: NA; d_gene: NA; j_gene: TRBJ2-1; v_gene: TRBV9; CDR3aa: CASSADSQNYNEQFF; CDR3nt: TGTGCCAGCAGCGCCGACAGCCAGAATTACAATGAGCAGTTCTTC
abundance: NA; d_gene: NA; j_gene: TRBJ1-4; v_gene: TRBV30; CDR3aa: CAWSVRSTNEKLFF; CDR3nt: TGTGCCTGGAGTGTGAGGTCAACTAATGAAAAACTGTTTTTT
abundance: NA; d_gene: TRBD2; j_gene: TRBJ2-7; v_gene: TRBV5-4; CDR3aa: CASSLRASGRYEQYF; CDR3nt: TGTGCCAGCAGCTTGCGGGCTAGCGGGAGATACGAGCAGTACTTC
abundance: NA; d_gene: TRBD1; j_gene: TRBJ1-2; v_gene: TRBV4-1; CDR3aa: CASSQDPKRGQGVVGTF; CDR3nt: TGCGCCAGCAGCCAAGATCCTAAGAGAGGACAGGGAGTTGTTGGCACCTTC
abundance: NA; d_gene: TRBD1; j_gene: TRBJ1-1; v_gene: TRBV2; CDR3aa: CASRGSGGKAFF; CDR3nt: TGTGCCAGCAGAGGATCAGGGGGGAAAGCTTTCTTT
abundance: NA; d_gene: NA; j_gene: TRBJ1-2; v_gene: TRBV15; CDR3aa: CATSRASVPNYGYTF; CDR3nt: TGTGCCACCAGCAGAGCCTCGGTACCTAACTATGGCTACACCTTC
abundance: NA; d_gene: TRBD2; j_gene: TRBJ2-7; v_gene: TRBV27; CDR3aa: CASSGTSSYEQYF; CDR3nt: TGTGCCAGTTCCGGGACTAGCTCCTACGAGCAGTACTTC
abundance: NA; d_gene: TRBD2; j_gene: TRBJ2-2; v_gene: TRBV6-1; CDR3aa: CASSVRLAGTPGELFF; CDR3nt: TGTGCCAGCAGTGTACGACTAGCGGGGACACCCGGGGAGCTGTTTTTT
abundance: NA; d_gene: TRBD1; j_gene: TRBJ1-2; v_gene: TRBV27; CDR3aa: CASSLSARGQDYGYTF; CDR3nt: TGTGCCAGCAGTTTATCTGCCAGGGGACAGGACTATGGCTACACCTTC
abundance: NA; d_gene: TRBD2; j_gene: TRBJ2-7; v_gene: TRBV30; CDR3aa: CARSGTSGRGPYEQYF; CDR3nt: TGTGCCAGATCCGGGACTAGCGGGAGGGGGCCCTACGAGCAGTACTTC
abundance: NA; d_gene: TRBD1; j_gene: TRBJ1-2; v_gene: TRBV7-8; CDR3aa: CASSLEDREVRGYTF; CDR3nt: TGTGCCAGCAGCTTAGAGGACAGGGAGGTACGCGGCTACACCTTC
abundance: once; d_gene: TRBD1; j_gene: TRBJ2-7; v_gene: TRBV2; CDR3aa: CASSVTGSYEQYF; CDR3nt: TGTGCCAGCAGCGTGACAGGGTCCTACGAGCAGTACTTC
abundance: NA; d_gene: TRBD1; j_gene: TRBJ2-5; v_gene: TRBV15; CDR3aa: CATSRQGEGETQYF; CDR3nt: TGTGCCACCAGCCGACAGGGGGAAGGAGAGACCCAGTACTTC
abundance: once; d_gene: NA; j_gene: TRBJ2-3; v_gene: TRBV9; CDR3aa: CASSPPRTATDTQYF; CDR3nt: TGTGCCAGCAGCCCCCCCCGGACAGCCACAGATACGCAGTATTTT
abundance: NA; d_gene: TRBD1; j_gene: TRBJ2-2; v_gene: TRBV6-5; CDR3aa: CASSYSDRANTGELFF; CDR3nt: TGTGCCAGCAGTTACTCGGACAGGGCGAACACCGGGGAGCTGTTTTTT
abundance: NA; d_gene: TRBD1; j_gene: TRBJ1-3; v_gene: TRBV6-5; CDR3aa: CASSYRDRGGNTIYF; CDR3nt: TGTGCCAGCAGTTACAGGGACAGAGGGGGAAACACCATATATTTT
abundance: NA; d_gene: TRBD1; j_gene: TRBJ1-2; v_gene: TRBV6-1; CDR3aa: CASRGGGQARGGYTF; CDR3nt: TGTGCCAGCAGGGGAGGGGGACAGGCACGGGGAGGCTACACCTTC
abundance: once; d_gene: NA; j_gene: TRBJ1-2; v_gene: TRBV19; CDR3aa: CASSLTGWYGYTF; CDR3nt: TGTGCCAGTAGTCTCACAGGGTGGTATGGCTACACCTTC